This TCR beta chain was recorded in a study of graft-versus-host responses after intestinal transplantation. Study-level background: Uniformly, recipients were administered anti-thymocyte globulin induction with subsequent tacrolimus and steroids for two to three years. General study points: Graft-donor T cell macrochimerism coincided with high graft-versus-host to host-versus-graft clonal ratios in allografts. The highest levels of circulating GvH clones went along with early declines in HvG clones after transplant.

The CDR3 loop spans 15 amino acids. CDR1 is KGHSH, CDR2 LQKENI, per germline. Germline trimming cut 3 bases from V and 4 bases from J; bases unmatched to any gene: 3. Details on this clone: Its antigen is undetermined.

Clones were sequenced by immunoSEQ multiplex PCR, and TCRdb holds only the in-frame ones, with some missing. Among tens of thousands of clones, around 94% were seen once, and the ten largest hold 0.65% to 0.95%. The origin of this receptor is a human patient who received an intestinal transplant, so some T cells may come from the graft donor. The V and J genes are TRBV18 and TRBJ2-2; 9 nucleotides align to TRBD1. The sample here was PBMCs, taken 16 days after intestinal transplant. This CDR3 reads CASSPGTGRTGELFF. CDR3 DNA: TGTGCCAGCTCACCGGGGACAGGGCGCACCGGGGAGCTGTTTTTT.